This TCR beta chain was documented in a study of T cell responses to AZD1222 COVID-19 vaccine. General study points: Females made up more of the donors, who were largely white British, and clonal diversity may have come out too low. Repertoire sampling occurred only after the peak T cell response. Per reports, nearly half of all spike-specific TCRs target regions that are unmutated in variants.

A word on this clone: The antigen remains unidentified.

The protocol was immunoSEQ multiplex PCR, while the TCRdb copy is restricted to in-frame clones and leaves out a portion. This table has 83,000 or so clones, 88% appearing once. V lost 2 bases, J lost 7 bases, and 9 bases stayed unmatched. Germline values: CDR1 SNHLY, CDR2 FYNNEI. The length of the CDR3 is 15 residues. This clonotype was sampled from an adult in good health. The sample in question was peripheral blood, obtained on day 0 of MenACWY control vaccination. V gene TRBV2 combines with J gene TRBJ2-5, with 8 nucleotides matching TRBD1. DNA for the CDR3: TGTGCCAGCAGTGAAAGTAGGCAGGGGGCTACGACCCAGTACTTC. It encodes CASSESRQGATTQYF.